The 29 T cell receptor beta chains below all came from one sample that was sequenced in a study of blood T cell repertoires in COVID-19. Profiling relied on immunoSEQ multiplex PCR, and the TCRdb table lists in-frame clones only, not all of them. Among around 430,000 clones listed, about 86% were seen once. The source material was PBMCs or T cells enriched from blood (not recorded which). These TCRs come from a woman between 45 and 60 years old who had recovered from COVID-19.

J is TRBJ1-1 and V is TRBV5-1, with 7 bases lining up with TRBD1. The V segment lost 4 bases and the J segment 0 bases; nucleotides outside the gene matches: 9. Germline assignment: CDR1 SGHRS and CDR2 YFSETQ. The CDR3 spans 16 residues. The CDR3 spells CASSQQGKGLNTEAFF. CDR3 DNA: TGCGCCAGCAGCCAACAGGGGAAGGGGCTGAACACTGAAGCTTTCTTT.

The chain joins TRBV5-6 to TRBJ1-1; 9 bases are a match to TRBD1. After removal of 0 bases from V and 3 bases from J, the junction contained 3 bases not matched to a gene. The CDR3 has 15 residues. Germline V lookup: CDR1 SGHDT, CDR2 YYEEEE. The CDR3 spells CASSLVRDRDTEAFF. As DNA, the CDR3 is TGTGCCAGCAGCTTGGTACGGGACAGGGACACTGAAGCTTTCTTT.

This clone has just a few counts. V usage is TRBV15 and J usage is TRBJ1-2, with D hard to call. The CDR3 sequence is 13 residues long. V lost 4 bases and J lost 8, with 14 bases in between. Germline V gene data show CDR1 as LNHNV and CDR2 as YYDKDF (reference sequence). CDR3 DNA sequence: TGTGCCACCAGCAACGAGGGCGTGATAGGCTACACCTTC. Translation gives CATSNEGVIGYTF.

Written as DNA, the CDR3 is TGTGCCAGCAGTTATGCCGCGGTAGCGGGGGGCCGCACCGGGGAGCTGTTTTTT. It translates to CASSYAAVAGGRTGELFF. The rearrangement links TRBV6-2 or TRBV6-3 to TRBJ2-2, with 10 bases that match TRBD2. Looked up from germline, CDR1 is MNHEY and CDR2 is SVGEGT. With 3 bases clipped from V and 4 bases from J, the junction kept 11 bases outside the gene matches. The CDR3 is 18 residues long.

This clone was picked up one time. The rearrangement uses TRBV28 and TRBJ1-2, with 8 bases fitting TRBD1. The germline gives CDR1 MDHEN, CDR2 SYDVKM. After removal of 4 bases from V and 4 bases from J, the junction contained 5 bases not matched to a gene. The CDR3 runs to 14 residues. The CDR3 loop is CASSSGQGLYGYTF. CDR3 bases: TGTGCCAGCAGTTCAGGACAGGGCCTCTATGGCTACACCTTC.

This chain connects TRBV29-1 to TRBJ1-2; TRBD1 matches 7 bases. The V and J ends lost 4 bases and 2 bases, in that order; junction bases with no gene match: 4. The length of the CDR3 is 13 residues. Germline CDR1 SQVTM, CDR2 ANQGSEA. CDR3 sequence (DNA): TGCAGCGTTGGTGGGGACAGAAACTATGGCTACACCTTC. Protein sequence: CSVGGDRNYGYTF.

This chain connects TRBV28 to TRBJ2-5, with D maybe TRBD2 (6 bases). V lost 6 bases and J 1 base, leaving 21 bases between the germline ends. CDR1 is MDHEN, CDR2 SYDVKM, per germline. This CDR3 has 17 residues. In nucleotides, the CDR3 is TGTGCCAGCAGCCTCCTCGCTGGGGGGTATATCCAAGAGACCCAGTACTTC. Translated: CASSLLAGGYIQETQYF.

The CDR3 sequence is CASSLAGTGPNKQYF. The CDR3 nucleotides read TGTGCCAGCAGCTTAGCCGGGACAGGGCCTAACAAGCAGTACTTC. The V gene is TRBV11-2, the J gene TRBJ2-7; 9 bases line up with TRBD1. The V segment lost 1 base and the J segment 8 bases; nucleotides outside the gene matches: 9. Germline loops: CDR1 SGHAT, CDR2 FQNNGV. The CDR3 runs to 15 residues.

This clone was counted a single time. Other DNA sequences from this sample encode an identical CDR3 as well. The V call is TRBV9, the J call TRBJ2-1; 8 nucleotides align to TRBD2. J was trimmed by 4 bases and V by 0 bases; bases with no gene match: 3. Germline lookup yields CDR1 SGDLS and CDR2 YYNGEE. This CDR3 comprises 15 residues. The CDR3 spells CASSVELAGYNEQFF. The CDR3 DNA reads as TGTGCCAGCAGCGTAGAGTTAGCGGGGTACAATGAGCAGTTCTTC.

The chain links TRBV11-3 to TRBJ1-2; D gene unclear. V was pared by 5 bases and J by 2 bases, with 6 bases between. Germline V gene sequence: CDR1 SGHNT, CDR2 YENEEA. This CDR3 is 12 amino acids long. The CDR3: CASSHKNYGYTF. Written as DNA, the CDR3 is TGTGCCAGCAGCCACAAGAACTATGGCTACACCTTC.

This clone was counted a single time. The chain is built from TRBV9 and TRBJ2-3, with TRBD2 identical over 12 bases. There are 15 residues in the CDR3. The J segment lost 4 bases and the V segment lost 4 bases, leaving 4 bases of the junction unmatched. Germline V gene data show CDR1 as SGDLS and CDR2 as YYNGEE. CDR3 protein: CASSFLAGGSDTQYF. The CDR3 DNA reads TGTGCCAGCAGCTTCCTAGCGGGGGGGTCAGATACGCAGTATTTT.

The chain employs TRBV28 and TRBJ2-7, with D possibly being TRBD2 (5 bases). The CDR3 totals 13 residues. V gave up 3 bases and J gave up 2 bases, with 8 bases separating them. In germline, CDR1 is MDHEN, CDR2 SYDVKM. The CDR3 region has the DNA TGTGCCAGCAGTTTGAGCGGACCCTACGAGCAGTACTTC. This sequence encodes CASSLSGPYEQYF.

The chain joins TRBV5-1 to TRBJ1-4; no clear D. The CDR3 runs 14 residues. V lost 1 base to trimming and J lost 0 bases, with 4 bases between them. Germline V CDR1 and CDR2: SGHRS, YFSETQ. The CDR3 region is CASSLLSTNEKLFF. In nucleotides, the CDR3 is TGCGCCAGCAGCTTGCTCTCAACTAATGAAAAACTGTTTTTT.

The rearrangement joins TRBV28 to TRBJ1-2, with D perhaps TRBD1 (5 bases). This CDR3 comprises 16 residues. The germline CDR1 and CDR2 sequences are MDHEN and SYDVKM. Deletions cut 7 bases from V and 7 bases from J, with 25 bases between. Written as DNA, the CDR3 is TGTGCCAGCATACCTCGGATGGGGGGTAGTTCCTCTGGCTACACCTTC. Protein product: CASIPRMGGSSSGYTF.

This clone was detected a few times. The chain carries TRBV7-9 and TRBJ1-2, with D perhaps matching TRBD1 (6 bases). Trimming cost V 6 bases and J 4 bases, with 12 bases left between them. Germline V CDR1 and CDR2: SEHNR, FQNEAQ (reference sequence). CDR3 length equals 13 residues. The CDR3 protein is CASSSDRTYGYTF. In DNA, the CDR3 is TGTGCCAGCAGTTCAGACAGGACCTATGGCTACACCTTC. The full variable domain, in which reference TRBV7-9 and TRBJ1-2 provide the parts outside the CDR3, is DTGVSQNPRHKITKRGQNVTFRCDPISEHNRLYWYRQTLGQGPEFLTYFQNEAQLEKSRLLSDRFSAERPKGSFSTLEIQRTEQGDSAMYLCASSSDRTYGYTFGSGTRLTVV.

The chain joins TRBV9 to TRBJ1-1; 8 positions agree with TRBD1. The CDR3 spans 17 residues. Germline CDR1 reads SGDLS; CDR2 reads YYNGEE. V gave up 3 bases and J gave up 0 bases; unmatched junction bases: 10. CDR3 region: CASSADAGGYLNTEAFF. The CDR3, as DNA: TGTGCCAGCAGCGCGGATGCAGGGGGCTATTTGAACACTGAAGCTTTCTTT.

This chain connects TRBV27 to TRBJ2-7, with D unclear. Trimming left V 5 bases short and J 7 bases short, with 18 bases between. Germline values: CDR1 MNHEY, CDR2 SMNVEV (reference sequence). The CDR3 is 14 residues long. The CDR3 DNA reads TGTGCCAGCAGTGAAACAGCCGTGCTGCGAGAGCAGTACTTC. Translating gives CASSETAVLREQYF.

V gene TRBV2 combines with J gene TRBJ2-1, with a possible D match to TRBD2 (6 bases). The V end was cut by 1 base, the J end by 12 bases, with 22 bases between. This CDR3 is built from 16 residues. Germline V gene data show CDR1 as SNHLY and CDR2 as FYNNEI. Written as DNA, the CDR3 is TGTGCCAGCAGTGAAGATCGGGCGGGGTCCCAAGGGGTGCAGTTCTTC. Translation gives CASSEDRAGSQGVQFF. Full variable domain (rest looked up from reference TRBV2 and TRBJ2-1): EPEVTQTPSHQVTQMGQEVILRCVPISNHLYFYWYRQILGQKVEFLVSFYNNEISEKSEIFDDQFSVERPDGSNFTLKIRSTKLEDSAMYFCASSEDRAGSQGVQFFGPGTRLTVL.

This chain joins TRBV3-1 (or the pseudogene TRBV3-2) and TRBJ1-3; the match to TRBD1 covers 7 bases. Germline assignment: CDR1 LGHDT and CDR2 YNNKEL (reference sequence). The junction had 5 bases not matched to a gene; V was cut back by 1 base and J by 2 bases. The CDR3 contains 16 residues. Here the CDR3 reads CASSQGWQGAGNTIYF. CDR3 nucleotide sequence: TGTGCCAGCAGCCAAGGGTGGCAGGGGGCTGGAAACACCATATATTTT.

V is TRBV2 and J is TRBJ1-2, with 7 bases matching TRBD1. Trimming removed 7 bases from V and 7 bases from J; junction bases left unmatched: 9. Germline CDR1 reads SNHLY; CDR2 reads FYNNEI. The CDR3 loop spans 13 amino acids. The CDR3 DNA is TGTGCCAGCACCTGGGACAGAGGCGGTGGCTACACCTTC. Translation gives CASTWDRGGGYTF.

CDR3 nucleotide sequence: TGCGCCAGCAGCCAAGATATCAGACAGGGTTTTACTGAAGCTTTCTTT. It yields the protein CASSQDIRQGFTEAFF. The J gene is TRBJ1-1, the V gene TRBV4-3, with 7 nucleotides matching TRBD1. The J segment lost 5 bases and the V segment lost 0 bases, leaving 9 bases of the junction unmatched. Germline V gives CDR1 LGHNA, CDR2 YSLEER. The CDR3 length is 16 residues.

The chain joins TRBV28 to TRBJ2-5, with D possibly being TRBD2 (6 bases). This CDR3 comprises 15 residues. Germline V CDR1 and CDR2: MDHEN, SYDVKM. V was cut by 4 bases and J by 5 bases, with 17 bases left in between. The CDR3 protein is CASSYPGGGGETQYF. Here the CDR3 DNA reads TGTGCCAGCAGTTACCCCGGGGGAGGCGGTGAGACCCAGTACTTC.

The chain joins TRBV29-1 to TRBJ2-1; D gene ambiguous. CDR1 is SQVTM, CDR2 ANQGSEA, per germline. Trimming took off 1 base at V and 1 base at J, with 8 bases between the two ends. The length of the CDR3 is 14 residues. CDR3 nucleotide sequence: TGCAGCGTTGAAGTTCCTAAGTCCTACAATGAGCAGTTCTTC. Protein product: CSVEVPKSYNEQFF.

The rearrangement links TRBV5-5 to TRBJ1-1, with TRBD1 matching 10 bases. The CDR3 has 14 residues. The ends lost 4 bases at V and 4 bases at J; junction bases unmatched: 4. Germline V CDR1 and CDR2: SGHKS, YYEKEE (reference sequence). The CDR3 DNA is TGTGCCAGCAGCGTCCGGGACAGGGGCACTGAAGCTTTCTTT. It codes for CASSVRDRGTEAFF.

The J gene is TRBJ1-6, the V gene TRBV5-1; D unresolved. This CDR3 contains 15 residues. The germline V and J ends were trimmed by 4 bases and 6 bases, with 14 bases remaining between them. The germline V gene encodes CDR1 SGHRS and CDR2 YFSETQ. CDR3 amino acids: CASSLSSGVNSPLHF. Here the CDR3 DNA reads TGCGCCAGCAGCCTCTCGTCCGGGGTTAATTCACCCCTCCACTTT.

The V and J genes are TRBV10-3 and TRBJ1-2, with 8 bases fitting TRBD1. Trimming removed 7 bases from V and 6 bases from J; junction bases left unmatched: 4. This CDR3 contains 12 residues. Germline CDR1 is ENHRY and CDR2 is SYGVKD. Here the CDR3 reads CAITGQGNGYTF. DNA of the CDR3: TGTGCCATCACAGGACAGGGAAATGGCTACACCTTC.

The chain links TRBV2 to TRBJ2-7; 9 bases match TRBD2. CDR1 and CDR2 from the germline V gene are SNHLY and FYNNEI. The CDR3 loop spans 15 amino acids. V shed 6 bases and J 7 bases; nucleotides not matched to a gene: 13. In DNA form, the CDR3 reads TGTGCCAGCAGGCCAGGGGCGGGGGGGCAGAGAGAGCAGTACTTC. Amino acid sequence: CASRPGAGGQREQYF.

The rearrangement uses TRBV7-8 and TRBJ1-1, with D perhaps matching TRBD1 (5 bases). This CDR3 spans 13 amino acids. In germline, CDR1 is SGHVS, CDR2 FQNEAQ. Deletions cut 2 bases from V and 4 bases from J, with 8 bases between. CDR3 loop: CASSLLQGTEAFF. The CDR3 bases are TGTGCCAGCAGCTTACTCCAGGGCACTGAAGCTTTCTTT.

The chain carries TRBV28 and TRBJ2-1, with D tentatively TRBD2 (6 bases). The CDR3 is made up of 17 amino acids. V lost 7 bases to trimming and J lost 0 bases, with 19 bases between them. The V gene's germline CDR1 is MDHEN and CDR2 SYDVKM. The CDR3 protein is CASTPHGGTVSYNEQFF. CDR3 DNA sequence: TGTGCCAGCACACCCCATGGCGGGACGGTCTCCTACAATGAGCAGTTCTTC.